This entry describes one T cell receptor (beta chain). Per the original data handling: Estimation of nucleated cell counts was performed using reference gene primer amplification. The assay was immunoSEQ multiplex PCR, and TCRdb's table has in-frame clones only and misses some. That table supplies the V and J calls and clone size; D and trimming were determined from the DNA. The sample holds approximately 99,000 clones; 86% are singletons and the top ten take 10% to 15%. The sample is drawn from a study of blood T cell repertoires in COVID-19. Study context: Collection of acute and convalescent COVID-19 samples took place in the United States, Italy and Spain. Sample material is recorded as cDNA or gDNA derived from T cells, B-cell-depleted T cells, or PBMCs.

The CDR3 is 16 amino acids. CDR1 is MGHRA and CDR2 is YSYEKL in the germline V gene. Trimming took off 0 bases at V and 2 bases at J, with 13 bases between the two ends. This chain links TRBV4-1 with TRBJ1-2; TRBD1 is a possible D gene (5 bases). Sequenced sample: peripheral blood. This clonotype was sampled from a woman aged 60-75 years in a cohort sampled during active or convalescent COVID-19. The CDR3 bases are TGCGCCAGCAGCCAAGACCACGCCCCAGGGAACTATGGCTACACCTTC. Translating it yields CASSQDHAPGNYGYTF.